These T cell receptor beta chains were read from a single sample in a study of T-cell reconstitution after alpha-beta-depleted transplantation in children. TCRdb fed the PCR reads into MiXCR, producing one record per CDR3 protein. The sample lists about 980,000 distinct CDR3 sequences; around 30% were seen once. The sample in question was PBMCs, mostly from graft donor cells, obtained 360 days after TCRalphabeta/CD19-depleted stem cell transplant. Receptors originate from a boy under two years old who had a stem cell transplant for SCID, so the T cells may come from the graft donor. Both conserved end residues are part of each CDR3. A D gene is named only where the DNA matches it firmly. Some rows have no size entry. The others give once, few or many, or a class for an expanded clone.

abundance: few; len: 18; j_gene: TRBJ1-1; d_gene: .; v_gene: TRBV20-1; CDR3aa: CSARRGGPVRILNTEAFF; CDR3nt: TGCAGTGCTAGACGAGGTGGACCCGTCAGGATCTTGAACACTGAAGCTTTCTTT
abundance: .; len: 16; j_gene: TRBJ2-1; d_gene: .; v_gene: TRBV19; CDR3aa: CASSMGRGVLIDEQFF; CDR3nt: TGTGCCAGTAGTATGGGAAGGGGGGTCCTCATCGATGAGCAGTTCTTC
abundance: few; len: 13; j_gene: TRBJ2-3; d_gene: .; v_gene: TRBV7-3; CDR3aa: CASSLQSGTGQYF; CDR3nt: TGTGCCAGCAGCTTACAGTCCGGGACCGGGCAGTATTTT
abundance: few; len: 15; j_gene: TRBJ2-7; d_gene: .; v_gene: TRBV4-1; CDR3aa: CASTDSSIGYYEQYF; CDR3nt: TGCGCCAGCACCGACAGCTCCATTGGGTACTACGAGCAGTACTTC
abundance: .; len: 17; j_gene: TRBJ2-3; d_gene: TRBD2; v_gene: TRBV7-9; CDR3aa: CASRVILAGDFTDTQYF; CDR3nt: TGTGCCAGCAGAGTAATCCTAGCGGGGGACTTCACAGATACGCAGTATTTT
abundance: .; len: 13; j_gene: TRBJ1-1; d_gene: .; v_gene: TRBV20-1; CDR3aa: CSAWGHLNTEAFF; CDR3nt: TGCAGTGCTTGGGGACACCTGAACACTGAAGCTTTCTTT
abundance: .; len: 12; j_gene: TRBJ2-1; d_gene: .; v_gene: TRBV6-1; CDR3aa: CASSVHTGTQFF; CDR3nt: TGTGCCAGCAGTGTACACACAGGGACGCAGTTCTTC
abundance: once; len: 19; j_gene: TRBJ2-5; d_gene: TRBD2; v_gene: TRBV13; CDR3aa: CASTEMTGTTSGEEETQYF; CDR3nt: TGTGCCAGCACCGAAATGACAGGGACAACTAGCGGGGAAGAAGAGACCCAGTACTTC
abundance: many; len: 17; j_gene: TRBJ2-5; d_gene: TRBD1; v_gene: TRBV7-8; CDR3aa: CASSLWGGQGPRETQYF; CDR3nt: TGTGCCAGCAGCTTATGGGGTGGACAGGGTCCGAGAGAGACCCAGTACTTC
abundance: .; len: 13; j_gene: TRBJ2-3; d_gene: .; v_gene: TRBV5-1; CDR3aa: CASGPGYTDTQYF; CDR3nt: TGCGCCAGCGGGCCTGGGTACACAGATACGCAGTATTTT
abundance: .; len: 11; j_gene: TRBJ2-7; d_gene: .; v_gene: TRBV29-1; CDR3aa: CSVGIGDEQYF; CDR3nt: TGCAGCGTTGGAATCGGGGACGAGCAGTACTTC
abundance: few; len: 12; j_gene: TRBJ2-7; d_gene: .; v_gene: TRBV12-3/TRBV12-4; CDR3aa: CASRPAHGEQYF; CDR3nt: TGTGCCAGCCGGCCAGCCCATGGGGAGCAGTACTTC
abundance: .; len: 15; j_gene: TRBJ1-1; d_gene: TRBD1; v_gene: TRBV7-8; CDR3aa: CASSSLAGGRAEAFF; CDR3nt: TGTGCCAGCAGCTCCCTCGCAGGGGGCAGGGCTGAAGCTTTCTTT
abundance: .; len: 17; j_gene: TRBJ1-4; d_gene: TRBD1; v_gene: TRBV7-9; CDR3aa: CASSPGDRGPANEKLFF; CDR3nt: TGTGCCAGCAGCCCGGGGGACAGGGGGCCTGCTAATGAAAAACTGTTTTTT
abundance: .; len: 16; j_gene: TRBJ2-5; d_gene: .; v_gene: TRBV5-1; CDR3aa: CASSLLMAGAQETQYF; CDR3nt: TGCGCCAGCAGCTTGCTAATGGCAGGTGCGCAAGAGACCCAGTACTTC
abundance: once; len: 12; j_gene: TRBJ2-1; d_gene: .; v_gene: TRBV20-1; CDR3aa: CSAPGRRDWQFF; CDR3nt: TGCAGTGCCCCCGGACGGAGGGATTGGCAGTTCTTC
abundance: few; len: 14; j_gene: TRBJ1-5; d_gene: .; v_gene: TRBV20-1; CDR3aa: CSATRRVSNQPQHF; CDR3nt: TGCAGTGCTACCCGACGGGTTAGCAATCAGCCCCAGCATTTT
abundance: .; len: 15; j_gene: TRBJ2-2; d_gene: .; v_gene: TRBV15; CDR3aa: CATSRDSQGTGELFF; CDR3nt: TGTGCCACCAGCAGAGATTCCCAGGGCACCGGGGAGCTGTTTTTT
abundance: few; len: 17; j_gene: TRBJ1-6; d_gene: .; v_gene: TRBV5-5; CDR3aa: CASSLGGWSSYNSPLHF; CDR3nt: TGTGCCAGCAGCTTGGGGGGTTGGAGCTCCTATAATTCACCCCTCCACTTT
abundance: few; len: 16; j_gene: TRBJ2-1; d_gene: .; v_gene: TRBV24-1; CDR3aa: CATSDPSRGSYNEQFF; CDR3nt: TGTGCCACCAGTGATCCGAGTAGGGGTTCCTACAATGAGCAGTTCTTC
abundance: few; len: 15; j_gene: TRBJ2-1; d_gene: TRBD1; v_gene: TRBV5-1; CDR3aa: CASSPGLGQGNEQFF; CDR3nt: TGCGCCAGCAGCCCAGGGCTGGGACAGGGTAATGAGCAGTTCTTC
abundance: .; len: 16; j_gene: TRBJ2-1; d_gene: TRBD2; v_gene: TRBV7-3; CDR3aa: CASSPLTSGGDNEQFF; CDR3nt: TGTGCCAGCAGCCCTCTGACTAGCGGGGGAGACAATGAGCAGTTCTTC
abundance: .; len: 17; j_gene: TRBJ2-2; d_gene: TRBD1; v_gene: TRBV7-2; CDR3aa: CASSLVGDSLNTGELFF; CDR3nt: TGTGCCAGCAGCTTAGTTGGGGACAGCCTTAACACCGGGGAGCTGTTTTTT
abundance: .; len: 14; j_gene: TRBJ1-1; d_gene: .; v_gene: TRBV5-6; CDR3aa: CASSPDTRNTEAFF; CDR3nt: TGTGCCAGCAGCCCCGACACCCGCAACACTGAAGCTTTCTTT
abundance: .; len: 15; j_gene: TRBJ1-6; d_gene: .; v_gene: TRBV5-6; CDR3aa: CASSLRRSLGSPLHF; CDR3nt: TGTGCCAGCAGCTTGAGGAGGAGCTTAGGGTCACCCCTCCACTTT
abundance: .; len: 15; j_gene: TRBJ1-2; d_gene: TRBD1; v_gene: TRBV18; CDR3aa: CASSMEATGGYGYTF; CDR3nt: TGTGCCAGCTCCATGGAGGCGACAGGGGGCTATGGCTACACCTTC
abundance: few; len: 17; j_gene: TRBJ1-2; d_gene: .; v_gene: TRBV4-1; CDR3aa: CASSQENAAILEYGYTF; CDR3nt: TGCGCCAGCAGCCAAGAAAATGCCGCAATTCTCGAATATGGCTACACCTTC
abundance: many; len: 14; j_gene: TRBJ2-3; d_gene: .; v_gene: TRBV12-3/TRBV12-4; CDR3aa: CASSLQGRTDTQYF; CDR3nt: TGTGCCAGCAGTTTACAGGGACGTACAGATACGCAGTATTTT
abundance: .; len: 16; j_gene: TRBJ2-1; d_gene: .; v_gene: TRBV9; CDR3aa: CASSGKVRVGADEQFF; CDR3nt: TGTGCCAGCAGCGGGAAAGTCAGGGTAGGGGCAGATGAGCAGTTCTTC
abundance: few; len: 19; j_gene: TRBJ2-1; d_gene: TRBD1; v_gene: TRBV27; CDR3aa: CASSRYHPVPGQEYNEQFF; CDR3nt: TGTGCCAGCAGTAGATACCATCCCGTACCGGGACAGGAGTACAATGAGCAGTTCTTC
abundance: .; len: 13; j_gene: TRBJ1-2; d_gene: .; v_gene: TRBV5-1; CDR3aa: CASSAGTRRGYTF; CDR3nt: TGCGCCAGCAGTGCCGGGACCCGTAGGGGCTACACCTTC
abundance: .; len: 16; j_gene: TRBJ2-2; d_gene: TRBD1; v_gene: TRBV7-7; CDR3aa: CASSPYLDRDTGELFF; CDR3nt: TGTGCCAGCAGCCCGTACCTTGACAGGGACACCGGGGAGCTGTTTTTT
abundance: few; len: 13; j_gene: TRBJ2-7; d_gene: .; v_gene: TRBV27; CDR3aa: CASRLGAENEQYF; CDR3nt: TGTGCCAGCAGATTAGGGGCCGAGAACGAGCAGTACTTC
abundance: many; len: 11; j_gene: TRBJ1-5; d_gene: .; v_gene: TRBV6-1; CDR3aa: CASSRGRPQHF; CDR3nt: TGTGCCAGCAGTCGAGGCCGGCCCCAGCATTTT
abundance: .; len: 15; j_gene: TRBJ1-1; d_gene: .; v_gene: TRBV9; CDR3aa: CASSVDVRPDTEAFF; CDR3nt: TGTGCCAGCAGCGTAGACGTCAGGCCCGACACTGAAGCTTTCTTT
abundance: once; len: 17; j_gene: TRBJ2-1; d_gene: TRBD1; v_gene: TRBV6-5; CDR3aa: CASSYDSLGQRGNEQFF; CDR3nt: TGTGCCAGCAGTTACGACTCTCTGGGACAGAGGGGAAATGAGCAGTTCTTC
abundance: few; len: 12; j_gene: TRBJ2-1; d_gene: .; v_gene: TRBV12-3/TRBV12-4; CDR3aa: CASLGAYNEQFF; CDR3nt: TGTGCCAGTCTGGGCGCGTACAATGAGCAGTTCTTC
abundance: .; len: 18; j_gene: TRBJ2-1; d_gene: TRBD2; v_gene: TRBV24-1; CDR3aa: CATSDWTSGGDPYNEQFF; CDR3nt: TGTGCCACCAGTGATTGGACTAGCGGGGGGGACCCCTACAATGAGCAGTTCTTC
abundance: .; len: 10; j_gene: TRBJ1-1; d_gene: .; v_gene: TRBV29-1; CDR3aa: CSVGHTEAFF; CDR3nt: TGCAGCGTTGGTCACACTGAAGCTTTCTTT
abundance: many; len: 16; j_gene: TRBJ2-4; d_gene: TRBD2; v_gene: TRBV20-1; CDR3aa: CSASPSGGASGHIQYF; CDR3nt: TGCAGTGCTAGTCCTAGCGGGGGGGCCAGTGGTCACATTCAGTACTTC
abundance: .; len: 15; j_gene: TRBJ2-7; d_gene: .; v_gene: TRBV5-1; CDR3aa: CASSLGGAPLYEQYF; CDR3nt: TGCGCCAGCAGCTTGGGGGGGGCCCCCCTCTACGAGCAGTACTTC
abundance: few; len: 15; j_gene: TRBJ2-5; d_gene: .; v_gene: TRBV7-3; CDR3aa: CASSLKAGSQETQYF; CDR3nt: TGTGCCAGCAGCCTCAAGGCAGGGAGCCAAGAGACCCAGTACTTC
abundance: .; len: 12; j_gene: TRBJ1-1; d_gene: .; v_gene: TRBV6-1; CDR3aa: CASTGAGTEAFF; CDR3nt: TGTGCCAGCACTGGGGCGGGCACTGAAGCTTTCTTT
abundance: many; len: 16; j_gene: TRBJ2-7; d_gene: TRBD2; v_gene: TRBV28; CDR3aa: CASSLYLSGGSYEQYF; CDR3nt: TGTGCCAGCAGTTTATATCTCAGCGGGGGCTCCTACGAGCAGTACTTC
abundance: many; len: 15; j_gene: TRBJ2-7; d_gene: .; v_gene: TRBV6-5; CDR3aa: CASSFLPGQSYEQYF; CDR3nt: TGTGCCAGCAGTTTCCTCCCGGGACAATCCTACGAGCAGTACTTC
abundance: .; len: 15; j_gene: TRBJ1-6; d_gene: .; v_gene: TRBV6-2/TRBV6-3; CDR3aa: CASSYSARPNSPLHF; CDR3nt: TGTGCCAGCAGTTACTCGGCCAGGCCGAATTCACCCCTCCACTTT